This T cell receptor beta chain stems from a study of OX40 agonist ivuxolimab in advanced cancers. Germline CDR1 reads SGHRS; CDR2 reads YFSETQ. Trimming removed 4 bases from V and 0 bases from J, with 17 bases in between. The CDR3 totals 16 residues. Sequencing was performed with immunoSEQ multiplex PCR; in TCRdb, only in-frame clones are kept and a portion is missing. The profile shows about 48,000 clones, around 90% of them singletons. The material sequenced was CD4+ or CD8+ T cells sorted from blood, taken in a trial of the OX40 agonist ivuxolimab. The gene calls are TRBV5-1 and TRBJ2-7; perhaps D is TRBD1 or TRBD2 (5 bases each). This receptor was taken from an adult with an advanced solid tumor such as melanoma, head and neck, liver or kidney cancer. As DNA, the CDR3 is TGCGCCAGCAGCCAACTAACGGGACGGAGCTCCTACGAGCAGTACTTC. This translates into CASSQLTGRSSYEQYF. Based on the CDR3 plus reference TRBV5-1 and TRBJ2-7, the full variable domain is KAGVTQTPRYLIKTRGQQVTLSCSPISGHRSVSWYQQTPGQGLQFLFEYFSETQRNKGNFPGRFSGRQFSNSRSEMNVSTLELGDSALYLCASSQLTGRSSYEQYFGPGTRLTVT.